This TCR beta chain was documented in a study of Ad26.COV2.S vaccination and SARS-CoV-2 variants. Overall study results and limits: Reportedly, spike-specific CD8+ and CD4+ T cell responses achieved substantial breadth once vaccination had taken place.

Concerning this clone itself: Its antigen remains unidentified.

Profiled with immunoSEQ multiplex PCR; TCRdb holds only in-frame clones, not every one. The sample comprises roughly 460,000 clones, 80% to 90% of which are singletons, and approximately 1.7% rests with the top ten. Treatment reported: some 19 received Ad26.COV2.S at low or high dose, single or two shots; 5 received placebo; per-sample allocation not given. Day 63 after the first vaccine or placebo injection was the time point for sampling. An 18-55-year-old adult in Boston served as donor. Per the germline V gene, CDR1 is MNHEY and CDR2 is SMNVEV (reference sequence). The CDR3 extends over 12 amino acids. Trimming took off 5 bases at V and 14 bases at J, with 17 bases between the two ends.

The genes are TRBV27 and TRBJ2-3; weak D call: TRBD1 (6 bases). The origin of this receptor is a person between 18 and 60 years old who received the Ad26.COV2.S COVID-19 vaccine or a placebo. Here the sequenced sample was peripheral blood, taken in a trial of Ad26.COV2.S vaccine versus placebo. This CDR3 reads CASSGTGQIRYF. The CDR3 nucleotides read TGTGCCAGCAGTGGGACCGGACAGATTCGGTATTTT.